These 18 T cell receptor beta chains came from one sample sequenced in a study of radiation and T cells in renal cell carcinoma. Described time point: baseline pretreatment blood. Treatment: 15 Gy SBRT to primary tumor, nephrectomy 4 weeks later. The assay was immunoSEQ multiplex PCR, and TCRdb's table has in-frame clones only and misses some. This table has approximately 100,000 clones, 70% to 90% appearing once. The material was blood, obtained from a patient whose treatment included radiotherapy and nephrectomy. Source of these receptors: a middle-aged man with renal cell carcinoma.

The chain has TRBV5-1 and TRBJ1-1, with 8 positions matching TRBD1. V dropped 4 bases and J dropped 4; count of bases not matched to a gene: 6. Germline CDR1 reads SGHRS; CDR2 reads YFSETQ. The CDR3 is 14 residues long. The DNA of the CDR3 is TGCGCCAGCAGCCCGGACAGGGCGGGCACTGAAGCTTTCTTT. This gives the protein CASSPDRAGTEAFF. Full variable domain (rest looked up from reference TRBV5-1 and TRBJ1-1): KAGVTQTPRYLIKTRGQQVTLSCSPISGHRSVSWYQQTPGQGLQFLFEYFSETQRNKGNFPGRFSGRQFSNSRSEMNVSTLELGDSALYLCASSPDRAGTEAFFGQGTRLTVV.

The V gene is TRBV30, the J gene TRBJ2-5; possibly TRBD1 or TRBD2 for D (5 bases each). The ends were cut back, 8 bases at V and 5 bases at J, with 15 bases in the middle. CDR1 is GTSNPN and CDR2 is SVGIG in the germline V gene (reference sequence). This CDR3 contains 12 residues. The CDR3 is CAQRGAGETQYF. In nucleotides, the CDR3 is TGTGCCCAAAGGGGAGCCGGGGAGACCCAGTACTTC.

The chain is built from TRBV29-1 and TRBJ2-3; maybe TRBD2 (5 bases). There are 15 residues in the CDR3. Germline CDR1 and CDR2: SQVTM and ANQGSEA. The V end lost 0 bases, the J end lost 2 bases, and 12 bases lay between the germline ends. The DNA of the CDR3 is TGCAGCGTTGAAGAAGGCCAGCGGAACACAGATACGCAGTATTTT. Translating gives CSVEEGQRNTDTQYF.

The chain combines TRBV18 with TRBJ1-4; D gene uncertain. V was cut by 0 bases and J by 7 bases, with 6 bases left in between. This CDR3 spans 13 amino acids. Germline V gene data show CDR1 as KGHSH and CDR2 as LQKENI. The CDR3 DNA sequence: TGTGCCAGCTCACCACCGGCGAGTGAAAAACTGTTTTTT. Protein sequence: CASSPPASEKLFF.

This clone has just one count. The J gene is TRBJ2-1, the V gene TRBV7-3; 8 bases are a match to TRBD1. V lost 5 bases, J lost 0 bases, and 3 bases stayed unmatched. CDR1 and CDR2 (germline): SGHTA, FQGTGA. The CDR3 contains 15 residues. CDR3 DNA sequence: TGTGCCAGCAGCCCCCAGGGGGCCTCCTACAATGAGCAGTTCTTC. It encodes CASSPQGASYNEQFF.

The table lists this clone with a count of one. The gene calls are TRBV19 and TRBJ2-1; 7 bases are a match to TRBD2. V lost 4 bases to trimming and J lost 3 bases; unmatched junction nucleotides: 3. CDR1 LNHDA and CDR2 SQIVND come from the germline V gene (reference sequence). This CDR3 has 14 residues. The DNA of the CDR3 is TGTGCCAGTAGTACCCAGCGGGGCTACAATGAGCAGTTCTTC. Translating it yields CASSTQRGYNEQFF. Full variable domain (rest looked up from reference TRBV19 and TRBJ2-1): DGGITQSPKYLFRKEGQNVTLSCEQNLNHDAMYWYRQDPGQGLRLIYYSQIVNDFQKGDIAEGYSVSREKKESFPLTVTSAQKNPTAFYLCASSTQRGYNEQFFGPGTRLTVL.

The chain joins TRBV6-5 to TRBJ1-2, with 9 bases lining up with TRBD1. Per the germline V gene, CDR1 is MNHEY and CDR2 is SVGAGI. CDR3 length equals 15 residues. The trim removed 3 bases at V and 8 bases at J, leaving 10 bases unmatched. The CDR3: CASSYTPGTGLGYTF. The CDR3 DNA follows: TGTGCCAGCAGTTATACCCCCGGGACAGGGTTAGGCTACACCTTC.

This chain uses TRBV27 with TRBJ2-1; 8 bases align to TRBD2. After removal of 7 bases from V and 9 bases from J, the junction contained 14 bases not matched to a gene. Germline lookup yields CDR1 MNHEY and CDR2 SMNVEV (reference sequence). The CDR3 sequence is 15 residues long. As DNA, the CDR3 is TGTGCCAGCACCCCCGGGGACGGGAGGGAAGGTGAGCAGTTCTTC. Translating gives CASTPGDGREGEQFF.

This sequence joins TRBV2 and TRBJ1-1; no definite D call. The length of the CDR3 is 13 residues. Germline V gives CDR1 SNHLY, CDR2 FYNNEI. Deletions cut 5 bases from V and 2 bases from J, with 9 bases between. The CDR3 coding sequence is TGTGCCAGCAGTTCTCAATATAACACTGAAGCTTTCTTT. Translated: CASSSQYNTEAFF.

In its sample, this clone was seen many times. CDR3 sequence: CASSLALAGGADTQYF. Written as DNA, the CDR3 is TGTGCCAGCAGTTTGGCCCTAGCGGGGGGCGCAGATACGCAGTATTTT. V and J are TRBV27 and TRBJ2-3; 11 bases align to TRBD2. The CDR3 sequence is 16 residues long. In germline, CDR1 is MNHEY, CDR2 SMNVEV (reference sequence). V was clipped by 3 bases and J by 4 bases; unmatched bases: 6.

This chain links TRBV18 with TRBJ1-2, with D possibly TRBD1 on 5 matching bases. This CDR3 region has 18 residues. V lost 1 base and J lost 7, with 25 bases in between. Germline V gene sequence: CDR1 KGHSH, CDR2 LQKENI. The CDR3 coding sequence is TGTGCCAGCTCACCACGGCAGACAGCCAATTTCCTTGAAGGTGGCTACACCTTC. Amino acids: CASSPRQTANFLEGGYTF.

The chain couples TRBV9 to TRBJ1-6; D ambiguous. V gave up 5 bases and J gave up 0 bases, with 9 bases separating them. From germline, CDR1 is SGDLS and CDR2 YYNGEE. The CDR3 is 15 amino acids. Here the CDR3 DNA reads TGTGCCAGCAGGGCTTCCAGCTCCTATAATTCACCCCTCCACTTT. It encodes CASRASSSYNSPLHF.

Sample share makes this clone medium-sized. V and J are TRBV7-2 and TRBJ2-5; D perhaps matches TRBD1 (5 bases). The CDR3 loop spans 15 amino acids. V was pared by 8 bases and J by 5 bases, with 21 bases between. CDR1 SGHTA and CDR2 FQGNSA come from the germline V gene. CDR3 region: CASGIQGLPSETQYF. CDR3 bases: TGTGCCAGCGGGATTCAGGGTTTGCCGTCGGAGACCCAGTACTTC.

The rearrangement uses TRBV28 and TRBJ1-2; 9 bases are a match to TRBD1. Trimming took 6 bases from V and 4 from J; bases not matched to a gene: 6. The germline gives CDR1 MDHEN, CDR2 SYDVKM. The CDR3 is 14 residues long. The CDR3 spells CASRGQGGPYGYTF. CDR3 sequence (DNA): TGTGCCAGCAGGGGACAGGGAGGGCCCTATGGCTACACCTTC.

This clone has a single count. V usage is TRBV30 and J usage is TRBJ2-5, with TRBD1 identical over 11 bases. The germline gives CDR1 GTSNPN, CDR2 SVGIG (reference sequence). This CDR3 has 15 amino acids. V lost 4 bases, J lost 5 bases, and 9 bases stayed unmatched. This CDR3 is CAWNRGGQGGETQYF. The CDR3, as DNA: TGTGCCTGGAACCGTGGGGGACAGGGGGGCGAGACCCAGTACTTC.

The genes are TRBV5-1 and TRBJ2-3, with TRBD2 matching over 8 bases. There are 17 residues in the CDR3. V lost 2 bases and J lost 0; bases outside the gene matches: 8. CDR1 is SGHRS, CDR2 YFSETQ, per germline. CDR3 bases: TGCGCCAGCAGCTTTATCCCTAGCGGGTCTAGCACAGATACGCAGTATTTT. It translates to CASSFIPSGSSTDTQYF.

The chain combines TRBV5-1 with TRBJ2-1; TRBD2 matches 13 bases. CDR1 SGHRS and CDR2 YFSETQ come from the germline V gene. Losses at the gene ends were 4 bases for V and 4 bases for J; bases not matched to a gene: 2. The CDR3 sequence is 15 residues long. The CDR3 loop reads CASSQGLAGYNEQFF. Written as DNA, the CDR3 is TGCGCCAGCAGCCAGGGACTAGCGGGATACAATGAGCAGTTCTTC.

The DNA of the CDR3 is TGTGCCAGCAGCTTAGACGCTTCTGGGGCCAACGTCCTGACTTTC. Protein product: CASSLDASGANVLTF. The J gene is TRBJ2-6, the V gene TRBV7-3; D unclear. Trimming pared 2 bases from V and 1 base from J, leaving 6 bases between. CDR1 is SGHTA, CDR2 FQGTGA, per germline. The CDR3 spans 15 residues.